This TCR beta chain was sequenced in a study of vaccination and CD4 T cells after COVID-19 (dated by TCRdb to 2022 to 2024). Concerning the study at large: SARS-CoV-2 positivity had been established in the convalescent patients by nasal swab PCR, and mild disease was recorded in roughly 9 of these patients and severe disease in one. The convalescent cohort included six males and four females, with two Hispanic individuals, seven Caucasians, two Asians and one multiracial person. Participants received two doses of either the Pfizer-BioNTech BNT162b2 vaccine (n=8) or the Moderna mRNA-1273 vaccine (n=2). Post-COVID blood samples from convalescent patients were collected a median of around 100 days after diagnosis, with a range of roughly 35 to 180 days. The time from the second vaccine dose to post-vaccine blood sampling had a median of roughly 79 days and ranged from about 12 to 250 days. For stimulating the cultures, overlapping spike peptide pools were used, derived from SARS-CoV-2 as well as from the common cold coronaviruses HCoV-NL63, HCoV-OC43 and HCoV-229E. As controls, cultures received a CEFX viral epitope pool (the positive control), an HIV-1 Nef peptide pool (the negative control), or no peptide at all. In 10 COVID-19 convalescent patients and a handful of infection-naive healthy vaccine recipients, researchers compared the spike-specific CD4+ TCR repertoire from before mRNA vaccination with the repertoire from after.

The library was prepared using PCR. DNA from cultured CD4+ T cells underwent TCR sequencing with the Oncomine TCR Beta short-read assay at the Johns Hopkins FTIC core. The QIAamp micro DNA kit was used to extract genomic DNA from the cultured CD4+ T cells. Oncomine TCR Beta libraries from cultured CD4+ T cells were pooled using unique dual indexes and sequenced on an Illumina iSeq 100. Per the original workflow: Non-productive sequences were removed, and CDR3s that did not start with C, did not end with F or W, or were shorter than 7 amino acids were discarded. The MANAFEST web application was used to identify antigen-specific clonotypes by comparing peptide-stimulated wells against reference wells and other culture wells. For a clone to be called positive, the clone needed an FDR below 0.05, an odds ratio above 5, and a productive frequency above 0.1% in at least two of three replicate wells. Cross-reactive clonotypes were defined as significantly expanded in both SARS-CoV-2 spike wells and at least one common cold coronavirus spike condition. Using R version 3.6.1, CDR3 homology was evaluated through Levenshtein distances (stringdist) along with unrooted phylogenetic trees (ape). TCRdb reran the public reads through fastp at Q25 and MiXCR, keeping productive beta chains. Every CDR3 protein is listed once, alongside the most common genes and DNA of its rows. The V and J calls were not made by the authors but by TCRdb's processing. The sample data list about 21,000 distinct CDR3 sequences, and 40% to 60% of these were observed just once. About 8.4% of the sample is held by the ten biggest clonotypes.

Overall results and qualifications from the work: In convalescent patients, nearly all vaccine-specific clones (304 of 307) were found to be mono-reactive for SARS-CoV-2 spike rather than cross-reactive with common cold coronaviruses. In convalescent patients, a median roughly 87% of post-vaccine SARS-CoV-2-reactive clones were detected only after vaccination, suggesting vaccine-specific priming. Only a relatively small number of convalescent patients were included in the study, and early timepoints following natural infection were not analyzed. The median count of SARS-CoV-2-reactive clonotypes went up from roughly 21 after infection to about 41 after vaccination, although the change was not significant.

About this clonotype: No cognate antigen has been identified for it. No base quality information exists; no much larger clone differs at one position.

The meaning of the sample's treatment or condition label: roughly 10-day PBMC culture with coronavirus spike peptide pools or control peptides (ViraFEST assay). The ViraFEST assay, used in the study, expanded antigen-specific T cells with peptide pools and then identified the expanded clonotypes through TCR sequencing. The convalescent patients' positive SARS-CoV-2 PCR tests were from March to December 2020, which was before the Alpha, Beta and Delta variants emerged in the United States. PBMCs were cultured at roughly 1.9 million per well in IMDM supplemented with around 5% human AB serum and about 9.6 IU/ml IL-2, with roughly 10 ug/ml peptide pools added. Half of the culture medium was replaced with fresh IL-2-containing medium on days 3 and 7. After 10 days of culture, CD4+ T cells were isolated by negative selection using the EasySep CD4+ T cell isolation kit. Ficoll-Paque Plus gradient centrifugation was used to isolate PBMCs from whole blood, and the isolated PBMCs were then either used fresh or cryopreserved at -140C. Triplicate wells were generally used for each culture condition.

In the germline V gene, CDR1 corresponds to MGHDK and CDR2 to SYGVNS. From cysteine to phenylalanine, the CDR3 is 13 amino acids long. The entry retains the CDR3 DNA only, 39 bases that are in frame from base 1. V loses 6 bases at its end and J loses 2 bases; junction bases beyond the gene matches: 2. The sample comprised CD4+ T cells from blood, cultured in vitro. This sequence uses TRBV25-1 and TRBJ1-1; TRBD1 agrees with 8 junctional bases. The source of this sequence is a human donor who had recovered from COVID-19. The nucleotide sequence reads as follows: TGTGCCAGCAGAACAGGGGGTAACACTGAAGCTTTCTTT. Its translation reads: CASRTGGNTEAFF.